These 29 T cell receptor beta chains were all obtained from the same sample, sequenced in a study of post-analysis software for immune sequencing data (dated by TCRdb to between 2015 and 2017). Paper-wide results and their limitations: Roughly 5 TRBV segments, including TRBV5-6, TRBV5-1 and TRBV20-1, were significantly more frequent in patients than controls.

Antigens for these TCRs are unknown. Receptor amplification or capture employed PCR. TCRdb shows the sequencer as Illumina HiSeq 2500. To reduce PCR and sequencing biases, unique molecular identifiers were built into the TCR beta cDNA libraries. TCRdb applied fastp at Q25 and MiXCR to the public reads, then kept only in-frame beta chains. Every distinct CDR3 protein forms one entry, paired with its most common genes and DNA. The sample has some 500,000 distinct CDR3 sequences on record, 45% of them singletons. Roughly 12% of the sample rests with the top ten. Sequencing was performed on blood. The receptors originated from a girl under 18 with multiple sclerosis.

The chain uses TRBV28 and TRBJ1-1; D gene uncertain. The CDR3 covers 12 residues. Trimming cost V 6 bases and J 9 bases, with 14 bases left between them. From germline, CDR1 is MDHEN and CDR2 SYDVKM. CDR3 nucleotide sequence: TGTGCCAGCAGCCCGGGCCGGTGGCAAGCTTTCTTT. Translating it yields CASSPGRWQAFF.

The table lists this clonotype with a few counts. This chain links TRBV4-2 with TRBJ2-1; TRBD2 aligns across 8 bases. This CDR3 has 14 residues. V lost 1 base to trimming and J lost 9 bases; unmatched junction nucleotides: 5. Germline V gene lookup returns CDR1 LGHNA and CDR2 YNFKEQ. The CDR3 loop reads CASSQVTSGSEQFF. In DNA form, the CDR3 reads TGTGCCAGCAGCCAAGTAACTAGCGGCAGTGAGCAGTTCTTC.

The chain links TRBV6-5 to TRBJ1-2; 7 nucleotides line up with TRBD1. The germline CDR1 and CDR2 sequences are MNHEY and SVGAGI. This CDR3 is built from 14 residues. The V gene end was trimmed by 2 bases and the J gene end by 4 bases; junction bases not matched to a gene: 4. The chain's CDR3 is CASSYLQGLYGYTF. In nucleotides, the CDR3 is TGTGCCAGCAGTTACCTACAGGGGCTCTATGGCTACACCTTC.

This chain uses TRBV10-3 with TRBJ2-4, with D hard to call. The last part of the DNA fits TRBJ2-7 better; the J call may be wrong. Looked up from germline, CDR1 is ENHRY and CDR2 is SYGVKD. The CDR3 consists of 12 residues. The CDR3 DNA reads as TGTGCCATCAGTGGTGACCACTACGAGCAGTACTTC. Translation gives CAISGDHYEQYF.

The V call is TRBV2, the J call TRBJ2-3, with no clear D. The germline gives CDR1 SNHLY, CDR2 FYNNEI. This CDR3 comprises 15 residues. V lost 4 bases and J 0 bases, leaving 11 bases between the germline ends. CDR3 DNA: TGTGCCAGCAGTGCTAACTTACCGAGCACAGATACGCAGTATTTT. Its protein is CASSANLPSTDTQYF.

This sequence joins TRBV28 and TRBJ2-5; 13 bases fit TRBD2. CDR1 is MDHEN and CDR2 is SYDVKM in the germline V gene. With 3 bases clipped from V and 3 bases from J, the junction kept 7 bases outside the gene matches. This CDR3 spans 17 amino acids. CDR3 coding DNA: TGTGCCAGCAGTTTGTCACTAGCGGGAGGGGGAAAAGAGACCCAGTACTTC. Translation gives CASSLSLAGGGKETQYF.

This rearrangement joins TRBV7-2 to TRBJ2-5, with D possibly being TRBD2 (5 bases). Germline-derived CDR1 and CDR2 are SGHTA and FQGNSA. Trimming took off 5 bases at V and 5 bases at J, with 15 bases between the two ends. The CDR3 contains 14 residues. The CDR3 DNA sequence: TGTGCCAGCAGCCCCCAAGGCGGGCCGGAGACCCAGTACTTC. Amino acid sequence: CASSPQGGPETQYF.

The J gene is TRBJ2-1, the V gene TRBV6-2 or TRBV6-3, with D perhaps matching TRBD1 (6 bases). In germline, CDR1 is MNHEY, CDR2 SVGEGT. Trimming pared 6 bases from V and 7 bases from J, leaving 16 bases between. This CDR3 is 14 amino acids long. The CDR3 bases are TGTGCCAGCAGAAGACAGGCTGGGTTGAATGAGCAGTTCTTC. It translates to CASRRQAGLNEQFF.

The chain recombines TRBV6-5 with TRBJ1-1, with a weak D call TRBD1 (6 bases). The CDR3 is 16 residues long. Germline V lookup: CDR1 MNHEY, CDR2 SVGAGI. Trimming took off 0 bases at V and 3 bases at J, with 14 bases between the two ends. CDR3 coding DNA: TGTGCCAGCAGTTACTCGATCGTGGGGGCGTACACTGAAGCTTTCTTT. Its translation: CASSYSIVGAYTEAFF.

The gene calls are TRBV25-1 and TRBJ1-1; D not certain. This CDR3 comprises 15 residues. The germline V and J ends were trimmed by 3 bases and 3 bases, with 14 bases remaining between them. From germline, CDR1 is MGHDK and CDR2 SYGVNS. CDR3 protein: CASSETRVVDTEAFF. The CDR3, as DNA: TGTGCCAGCAGTGAGACACGGGTCGTCGACACTGAAGCTTTCTTT.

The V gene is TRBV5-1, the J gene TRBJ2-3; 16 nucleotides line up with TRBD2. CDR3 length: 18 amino acids. The germline V gene encodes CDR1 SGHRS and CDR2 YFSETQ. V dropped 3 bases and J dropped 4; count of bases not matched to a gene: 8. CDR3 in amino acids: CASSWGLAGGPVADTQYF. The CDR3, as DNA: TGCGCCAGCAGCTGGGGACTAGCGGGAGGGCCAGTAGCAGATACGCAGTATTTT.

A few counts support this clonotype. The chain carries TRBV9 and TRBJ1-2, with TRBD1 matching over 12 bases. There are 15 residues in the CDR3. Trimming removed 7 bases from V and 5 bases from J; junction bases left unmatched: 9. Germline V CDR1 and CDR2: SGDLS, YYNGEE. The CDR3 here is CASGAGTGGAYGYTF. DNA for the CDR3: TGTGCCAGCGGGGCAGGGACAGGGGGCGCATATGGCTACACCTTC.

The J gene is TRBJ2-3, the V gene TRBV9; 9 bases align to TRBD2. CDR1 is SGDLS, CDR2 YYNGEE, per germline. After removal of 0 bases from V and 2 bases from J, the junction contained 4 bases not matched to a gene. The CDR3 spans 16 residues. DNA for the CDR3: TGTGCCAGCAGCGTAGGTCTAGCGGGATTCACAGATACGCAGTATTTT. It specifies CASSVGLAGFTDTQYF.

The V gene is TRBV6-5, the J gene TRBJ1-2; 7 positions match TRBD1. Trimming at V came to 6 bases and at J to 4 bases, leaving 8 bases not matched to a gene. Per germline, CDR1 MNHEY and CDR2 SVGAGI. CDR3 length: 14 residues. CDR3 in DNA: TGTGCCAGCAGGAAAGGGGGCGCGGGCTATGGCTACACCTTC. It codes for CASRKGGAGYGYTF.

The chain carries TRBV18 and TRBJ2-5, with 10 bases lining up with TRBD2. Germline lookup yields CDR1 KGHSH and CDR2 LQKENI. After removal of 1 base from V and 4 bases from J, the junction contained 0 bases not matched to a gene. The CDR3 covers 14 residues. CDR3 residues: CASSPRLAGETQYF. DNA of the CDR3: TGTGCCAGCTCACCACGACTAGCGGGAGAGACCCAGTACTTC.

J is TRBJ2-1 and V is TRBV5-1; D is unresolved. With 3 bases removed from V and 4 bases from J, the gap between germline ends came to 5 bases. This CDR3 spans 12 amino acids. Germline V gives CDR1 SGHRS, CDR2 YFSETQ. CDR3 coding DNA: TGCGCCAGCAGCTCTAGGTACAATGAGCAGTTCTTC. This encodes CASSSRYNEQFF.

V gene TRBV7-2 combines with J gene TRBJ2-7; D may be TRBD2 (6 bases). Deletions cut 4 bases from V and 4 bases from J, with 17 bases between. Germline V gives CDR1 SGHTA, CDR2 FQGNSA. The CDR3 totals 15 residues. DNA of the CDR3: TGTGCCAGCAGCTATTATGGGGGGAGAGGGTACGAGCAGTACTTC. Amino acids: CASSYYGGRGYEQYF.

The rearrangement uses TRBV6-6 and TRBJ1-2; 7 bases agree with TRBD1. J was trimmed by 2 bases and V by 4 bases; bases with no gene match: 13. Germline assignment: CDR1 MNHNY and CDR2 SVGAGI (reference sequence). The CDR3 totals 17 residues. The CDR3 spells CASSFPPDRAENYGYTF. DNA of the CDR3: TGTGCCAGCAGTTTCCCGCCCGACAGGGCGGAAAACTATGGCTACACCTTC.

V and J are TRBV20-1 and TRBJ1-6; D is unclear. The V and J ends lost 3 bases and 9 bases respectively, with 18 bases between them. CDR1 and CDR2 from the germline V gene are DFQATT and SNEGSKA (reference sequence). CDR3 size: 15 residues. CDR3 sequence (DNA): TGCAGTGCTAGGTCGGGAGACCCCTTTGGTTCACCCCTCCACTTT. Translating gives CSARSGDPFGSPLHF.

This clonotype was recorded a few times. This sequence joins TRBV20-1 and TRBJ1-1, with a weak D call TRBD1 (5 bases). V dropped 6 bases and J dropped 0 bases, with 11 bases sitting between them. The CDR3 runs to 13 residues. CDR1 DFQATT and CDR2 SNEGSKA come from the germline V gene (reference sequence). CDR3 loop: CSARVGVNTEAFF. CDR3 coding DNA: TGCAGTGCCAGGGTCGGTGTGAACACTGAAGCTTTCTTT.

A few counts support this clonotype. V usage is TRBV20-1 and J usage is TRBJ1-1, with D maybe TRBD1 (5 bases). The V end lost 1 base, the J end lost 11 bases, and 11 bases lay between the germline ends. Germline V CDR1 and CDR2: DFQATT, SNEGSKA (reference sequence). This CDR3 comprises 11 residues. The CDR3 DNA is TGCAGTGCTAGAGGGGGCAGAACGGCTTTCTTT. Amino acid sequence: CSARGGRTAFF.

The chain uses TRBV6-5 and TRBJ2-2; tentatively, D is TRBD1 (8 bases). Germline-derived CDR1 and CDR2 are MNHEY and SVGAGI. The V gene lost 10 bases and the J gene lost 4 bases, with 19 bases spanning the gap. This CDR3 spans 15 amino acids. CDR3 coding DNA: TGTGCCACCACCACAGGGGGGGCCCCCACCGGGGAGCTGTTTTTT. As protein: CATTTGGAPTGELFF.

This sequence joins TRBV21-1 and TRBJ2-7; TRBD2 is the table's D call and was not checked against the DNA. TRBV21-1 is deemed a pseudogene. The CDR3 extends over 16 amino acids. The CDR3: CASNQNEGSHPQEQYF. The CDR3 DNA follows: TGTGCCAGCAACCAAAATGAGGGCTCCCATCCGCAAGAGCAGTACTTC.

The V and J genes are TRBV5-6 and TRBJ2-7, with 7 nucleotides matching TRBD1. The length of the CDR3 is 15 residues. Germline V CDR1 and CDR2: SGHDT, YYEEEE. The V and J ends lost 2 bases and 0 bases, in that order; junction bases with no gene match: 5. The CDR3 DNA is TGTGCCAGCAGCTTTGACAGGGAACGCTCCTACGAGCAGTACTTC. It translates to CASSFDRERSYEQYF. Full variable domain (remainder filled in from reference TRBV5-6 and TRBJ2-7): DAGVTQSPTHLIKTRGQQVTLRCSPKSGHDTVSWYQQALGQGPQFIFQYYEEEERQRGNFPDRFSGHQFPNYSSELNVNALLLGDSALYLCASSFDRERSYEQYFGPGTRLTVT.

The genes are TRBV11-2 and TRBJ2-5; D possibly uses TRBD1 or TRBD2 (5 bases each). The CDR3 covers 16 residues. Germline V gives CDR1 SGHAT, CDR2 FQNNGV. V was clipped by 1 base and J by 11 bases, with 23 bases between them. The CDR3 DNA follows: TGTGCCAGCAGCTTAGCCTCGGGACCACCCTACAATGAGCAGTACTTC. Amino acid sequence: CASSLASGPPYNEQYF.

The table lists this clonotype with a few counts. The chain employs TRBV4-2 and TRBJ2-3; D is unresolved. Trimming left V 0 bases short and J 5 bases short, with 15 bases between. This CDR3 is 16 amino acids long. Germline V gene sequence: CDR1 LGHNA, CDR2 YNFKEQ. CDR3 sequence (DNA): TGTGCCAGCAGCCAAGAACTCGGGCCCCCGCGAGATACGCAGTATTTT. Translation: CASSQELGPPRDTQYF.

The chain couples TRBV5-1 to TRBJ2-1; 14 nucleotides agree with TRBD2. V shed 4 bases and J 8 bases; nucleotides not matched to a gene: 8. Germline values: CDR1 SGHRS, CDR2 YFSETQ. The CDR3 contains 16 residues. The DNA of the CDR3 is TGCGCCAGCAGCCCTCGGACTAGCGGGAGGAACGATGAGCAGTTCTTC. It encodes CASSPRTSGRNDEQFF.

The CDR3 protein is CSARVWEGLYEQYF. DNA for the CDR3: TGCAGTGCTAGAGTGTGGGAGGGCCTTTACGAGCAGTACTTC. The chain combines TRBV20-1 with TRBJ2-7, with 7 positions matching TRBD2. The CDR3 loop spans 14 amino acids. Germline V CDR1 and CDR2: DFQATT, SNEGSKA (reference sequence). Trimming at V came to 1 base and at J to 4 bases, leaving 7 bases not matched to a gene.

This chain joins TRBV12-3 or TRBV12-4 and TRBJ2-3; D gene ambiguous. With 3 bases removed from V and 6 bases from J, the gap between germline ends came to 13 bases. The CDR3 has 14 amino acids. The CDR3 sequence is CASSLRVDGDTQYF. The CDR3 DNA is TGTGCCAGCAGTTTGCGAGTGGATGGGGATACGCAGTATTTT.